This T cell receptor (beta chain) was sequenced for a study of blood T cell repertoires in COVID-19. At the level of the study: Sources were T cells, B-cell-depleted T cells, or PBMCs; the material itself was cDNA or gDNA.

Assay used: immunoSEQ multiplex PCR; TCRdb lists only in-frame clones, some missing. The sample has approximately 90,000 clones; about 85% are singletons. This CDR3 spans 15 amino acids. Trimming took off 2 bases at V and 2 bases at J, with 13 bases between the two ends. Per the germline V gene, CDR1 is ENHRY and CDR2 is SYGVKD. The sample consisted of peripheral blood. The TCR was taken from a man between 60 and 75 years old with acute or convalescent COVID-19. The J gene is TRBJ2-7, the V gene TRBV10-3; D possibly corresponds to TRBD2 (5 bases). DNA of the CDR3: TGTGCCATCAGTGAGATGACAAGGGAGCCCTACGAGCAGTACTTC. Amino acids: CAISEMTREPYEQYF.